Reported below is one T cell receptor beta chain. Its antigen remains undetermined. Base qualities are not provided; no much larger clone lies one nucleotide away. From its cysteine to its phenylalanine, the CDR3 spans 12 amino acids. Only the CDR3 DNA stays, 36 bases, in frame from base 1. V loses 5 bases of germline sequence and J loses 2 bases, and the interval between the two ends is 7 bases. CDR1 SGHAT and CDR2 FQNNGV were looked up in the germline V gene. The ophthalmopathy patients had moderately to severely active disease, with a Clinical Activity Score of 3 or higher, a NOSPECS grade of 4 or higher, and a disease duration of less than 3 months. Patients were excluded if they had other autoimmune diseases, uncontrolled infections, pregnancy or lactation. Clinical symptoms, serum thyroxine, TRAb, thyroid ultrasound and orbital computed tomography formed the basis of the diagnosis. Ficoll-Paque density gradient centrifugation was used to isolate PBMCs from approximately 11 ml of fresh peripheral blood. Total RNA was extracted using Trizol reagent, and RNA quality was checked on an Agilent 2100 Bioanalyzer.

This sample was taken from a study of Graves' ophthalmopathy and Graves' hyperthyroidism (dated by TCRdb to between 2018 and 2020). About the study as a whole: Peripheral blood was collected at initial diagnosis, before any treatment. In total, approximately 140 blood samples were TCR-sequenced: fewer than 50 ophthalmopathy, roughly 77 hyperthyroidism and some 17 hyperthyroidism-to-ophthalmopathy patients. In a handful of hyperthyroidism patients, the T-cell repertoire of thyroid tissue was compared with the T-cell repertoire of blood. The 90 to 100 discovery patients were randomly split 7:3 into training and test sets. An independent validation cohort comprised 18 hyperthyroidism patients and about 16 patients who later progressed from hyperthyroidism to ophthalmopathy. To tell Graves' ophthalmopathy apart from Graves' hyperthyroidism, and to predict which patients would progress to ophthalmopathy, the study relied on TCR beta repertoire signatures. To explore V-J signatures distinguishing ophthalmopathy from hyperthyroidism, a discovery set of under 110 patients (around 42 ophthalmopathy, 55 to 60 stable hyperthyroidism) was enrolled. After sampling, hyperthyroidism patients received methimazole starting at 30 mg daily, and ophthalmopathy patients received high-dose intravenous methylprednisolone. Study-level results and caveats: Sample size was not predetermined statistically, and investigators were not blinded to group allocation. In cross-validation, the 13-signature model distinguished ophthalmopathy from stable hyperthyroidism with 85% to 90% sensitivity and approximately 81% specificity, and in the test set the corresponding values were 80% and 75%. Most expanded thyroid clonotypes with a frequency above 0.001 also appeared in blood, which suggests that blood repertoires may reflect the immune response in the thyroid. In validation, the model predicted ophthalmopathy progression with over 60% sensitivity and roughly 72% specificity; some 13 predicted patients were CT-confirmed with GO in a median of approximately 6.5 months.

For repertoire sequencing, TCR beta CDR3 regions were amplified from RNA transcripts. A first-round RT-PCR used HTBI primers with the Qiagen OneStep RT-PCR kit, followed by a second-round multiplex PCR, size selection and purification. Libraries were sequenced on an Illumina HiSeq2000 using paired-end 100 bp reads. In the paper's pipeline: SOAPnuke was used for read processing, and reads with adapters, uncalled bases, a mean Phred below 15, or no exact constant-primer or identifier match were discarded. COPE v1.2.5 was used to merge high-quality paired reads. Clonotypes were defined as unique nucleotide sequences and were aligned to IMGT TRB V, D and J references using MiTCR v1.1. The analysis was limited to V-J combinations with a frequency above 0.0001, which together covered 99.2% of repertoires. For each V-J combination, a TCR clonal expansion and chaos score was defined as the ratio of F50 clonal expansion to chaos observed in the TCRdist matrix. Features were reduced by Welch's t-statistics and random forest to approximately 13 V-J combinations, which fed a naive Bayes classifier. The Morisita-Horn index was used to measure how similar the thyroid and blood repertoires were. TCRdb reanalyzed the raw reads on its own, using fastp at Q25 for trimming and MiXCR for clone calling, and kept in-frame beta chains. Identical CDR3 protein sequences are pooled into one entry, listed with their most common genes and DNA. V and J calls and clone size were set by TCRdb, not the authors. This sample is represented by approximately 480,000 distinct CDR3 sequences; around 15% of them were singletons. Around 9.8% of the sample rests with the top ten.

The sample consisted of blood. This sequence was found in a woman aged 25 to 39 with Graves' ophthalmopathy. Donor details come from another sample of the same person, matched by shared clones. The V and J segments used are TRBV11-2 and TRBJ2-7; the D region possibly corresponds to TRBD2 (5 bases align). The base sequence is TGTGCCAGCAGCAGGAGGACCTACGAGCAGTACTTC. Its product reads: CASSRRTYEQYF.